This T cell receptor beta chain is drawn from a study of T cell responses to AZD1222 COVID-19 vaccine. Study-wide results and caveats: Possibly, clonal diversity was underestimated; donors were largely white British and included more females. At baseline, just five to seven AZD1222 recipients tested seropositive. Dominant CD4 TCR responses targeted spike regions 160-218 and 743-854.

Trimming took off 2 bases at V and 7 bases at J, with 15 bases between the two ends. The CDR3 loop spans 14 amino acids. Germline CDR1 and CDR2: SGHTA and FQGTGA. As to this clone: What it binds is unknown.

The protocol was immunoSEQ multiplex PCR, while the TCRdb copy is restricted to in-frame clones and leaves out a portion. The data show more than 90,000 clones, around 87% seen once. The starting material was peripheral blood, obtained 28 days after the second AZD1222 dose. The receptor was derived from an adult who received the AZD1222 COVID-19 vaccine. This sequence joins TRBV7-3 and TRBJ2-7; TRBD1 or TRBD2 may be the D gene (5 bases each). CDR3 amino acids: CASSLSGTLGEQYF. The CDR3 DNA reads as TGTGCCAGCAGCTTATCCGGGACCCTGGGAGAGCAGTACTTC.